This entry lists 32 T cell receptor beta chains sequenced from one sample in a study of T cell responses to AZD1222 COVID-19 vaccine. Sequencing used immunoSEQ multiplex PCR; TCRdb keeps in-frame clones, though not all of them. Seen here are some 96,000 clones, approximately 87% observed once, and the top ten hold about 16%. The sample here was peripheral blood, taken on day 0 of AZD1222 vaccination. The source of these receptors is an adult in good health.

The chain couples TRBV19 to TRBJ1-5, with D possibly TRBD1 on 6 matching bases. The CDR3 runs to 14 residues. Per the germline V gene, CDR1 is LNHDA and CDR2 is SQIVND (reference sequence). V lost 4 bases and J lost 7, with 14 bases in between. The CDR3: CASSSTGRYQPQHF. DNA of the CDR3: TGTGCCAGTAGTAGCACAGGGAGGTACCAGCCCCAGCATTTT.

Only a few counts were recorded for this clone. The rearrangement joins TRBV15 to TRBJ1-5; D perhaps matches TRBD1 (6 bases). V was pared by 3 bases and J by 7 bases, with 22 bases between. CDR1 and CDR2 (germline): LNHNV, YYDKDF (reference sequence). There are 17 residues in the CDR3. The DNA of the CDR3 is TGTGCCACCAGCAGGGGTTCATCAGGGCCCAGGGGACAGCCCCAGCATTTT. Its protein product is CATSRGSSGPRGQPQHF.

The V gene is TRBV3-1 (or the pseudogene TRBV3-2), the J gene TRBJ1-2; D might be TRBD1 (6 bases). CDR1 is LGHDT and CDR2 is YNNKEL in the germline V gene (reference sequence). The length of the CDR3 is 15 residues. V gave up 0 bases and J gave up 7 bases, with 15 bases separating them. CDR3 DNA sequence: TGTGCCAGCAGCCAAGACGGGATCGGGGGCGGTGGCTACACCTTC. Translating gives CASSQDGIGGGGYTF.

The chain is built from TRBV29-1 and TRBJ2-1; D is possibly TRBD1 (7 bases). Germline loops: CDR1 SQVTM, CDR2 ANQGSEA. V was clipped by 3 bases and J by 3 bases, with 18 bases between them. CDR3 length: 16 amino acids. CDR3: CSVEGGIRDSYNEQFF. The CDR3 DNA is TGCAGCGTTGAGGGCGGGATCCGGGACAGCTACAATGAGCAGTTCTTC.

The rearrangement joins TRBV27 to TRBJ2-7; 7 bases line up with TRBD1. This CDR3 region has 16 residues. J lost 3 bases, V lost 8 bases, and 16 bases had no gene match. Germline V gene sequence: CDR1 MNHEY, CDR2 SMNVEV (reference sequence). The CDR3 protein is CASGRNPGTDLYEQYF. In nucleotides, the CDR3 is TGTGCCAGCGGAAGAAATCCCGGGACAGATCTCTACGAGCAGTACTTC.

The chain employs TRBV6-4 and TRBJ2-5; the match to TRBD2 covers 7 bases. Germline-derived CDR1 and CDR2 are MRHNA and SNTAGT. The CDR3 totals 16 residues. V was pared by 4 bases and J by 5 bases, with 13 bases of the junction left unmatched. CDR3: CASSANGLVGGETQYF. In DNA form, the CDR3 reads TGTGCCAGCAGTGCCAACGGACTAGTCGGTGGTGAGACCCAGTACTTC.

The chain has TRBV4-1 and TRBJ1-1; D unresolved. V was cut by 0 bases and J by 7 bases, with 9 bases left in between. CDR1 is MGHRA, CDR2 YSYEKL, per germline. The CDR3 totals 13 residues. CDR3 DNA sequence: TGCGCCAGCAGCCAAGAGTTAGAGGGTGAAGCTTTCTTT. Amino acid sequence: CASSQELEGEAFF.

The CDR3 loop is CASRNLPSYEQYF. The CDR3, as DNA: TGTGCCAGCAGGAACCTTCCATCCTACGAGCAGTACTTC. This chain joins TRBV7-9 and TRBJ2-7; no reliable D call. The CDR3 spans 13 residues. The V and J ends lost 6 bases and 1 base respectively, with 10 bases between them. Germline CDR1 is SEHNR and CDR2 is FQNEAQ (reference sequence).

The V and J genes are TRBV29-1 and TRBJ1-5, with 8 bases fitting TRBD1. The CDR3 spans 15 residues. In germline, CDR1 is SQVTM, CDR2 ANQGSEA. V lost 5 bases and J lost 4; bases outside the gene matches: 10. The CDR3 region has the DNA TGCAGCGTTTTCACCGGGGACAGGAGAAATCAGCCCCAGCATTTT. Protein product: CSVFTGDRRNQPQHF.

This rearrangement joins TRBV7-6 to TRBJ2-3; 7 nucleotides agree with TRBD2. CDR3 length: 17 amino acids. Germline V gene data show CDR1 as SGHVS and CDR2 as FNYEAQ. J lost 0 bases, V lost 1 base, and 7 bases had no gene match. CDR3 protein: CASSLEGLAVSTDTQYF. The CDR3 nucleotides read TGTGCCAGCAGCTTAGAAGGCCTAGCGGTTAGCACAGATACGCAGTATTTT.

V usage is TRBV7-9 and J usage is TRBJ1-2; D is unclear. V was clipped by 3 bases and J by 2 bases, with 7 bases between them. The CDR3 consists of 13 residues. Germline lookup yields CDR1 SEHNR and CDR2 FQNEAQ (reference sequence). The CDR3 is CASSLDGNYGYTF. In DNA form, the CDR3 reads TGTGCCAGCAGCTTGGACGGCAACTATGGCTACACCTTC.

This sequence joins TRBV27 and TRBJ2-2; TRBD1 agrees at 8 bases. Losses at the gene ends were 5 bases for V and 7 bases for J; bases not matched to a gene: 12. Germline assignment: CDR1 MNHEY and CDR2 SMNVEV (reference sequence). The CDR3 runs to 16 residues. CDR3 DNA sequence: TGTGCCAGCAGTATTACGCGACAGGGGCTCGGCGGGGAGCTGTTTTTT. This codes for CASSITRQGLGGELFF.

The chain recombines TRBV5-6 with TRBJ2-5, with D possibly TRBD1 on 5 matching bases. V gave up 2 bases and J gave up 2 bases, with 7 bases separating them. CDR1 is SGHDT and CDR2 is YYEEEE in the germline V gene. CDR3 length equals 13 residues. CDR3 loop: CASSFRGQETQYF. CDR3 DNA: TGTGCCAGCAGCTTTAGGGGTCAAGAGACCCAGTACTTC.

The chain uses TRBV2 and TRBJ1-3, with D maybe TRBD1 (5 bases). The V end was cut by 8 bases, the J end by 0 bases, with 17 bases between. The CDR3 totals 16 residues. From germline, CDR1 is SNHLY and CDR2 FYNNEI. The CDR3 region is CASAGAGPNSGNTIYF. The CDR3 coding sequence is TGTGCCAGCGCCGGGGCAGGGCCTAACTCTGGAAACACCATATATTTT.

The chain is built from TRBV20-1 and TRBJ1-1; D is ambiguous. Trimming removed 6 bases from V and 14 bases from J, with 16 bases in between. Germline CDR1 DFQATT, CDR2 SNEGSKA (reference sequence). This CDR3 has 10 residues. The CDR3: CSAGDSWAFF. The DNA for the CDR3 is TGCAGTGCCGGAGATTCTTGGGCCTTCTTT.

This chain joins TRBV5-1 and TRBJ2-7; D gene uncertain. This CDR3 has 14 residues. Germline-derived CDR1 and CDR2 are SGHRS and YFSETQ. Deletions cut 5 bases from V and 5 bases from J, with 17 bases between. CDR3 DNA sequence: TGCGCCAGCAGTTTTAACGCAGTGGTAAACGAGCAGTACTTC. This encodes CASSFNAVVNEQYF.

The V gene is TRBV6-5, the J gene TRBJ1-1, with D unclear. Germline CDR1 MNHEY, CDR2 SVGAGI. This CDR3 is 14 amino acids long. The V end was cut by 1 base, the J end by 3 bases, with 9 bases between. CDR3 residues: CASSYYEADTEAFF. The CDR3 DNA reads TGTGCCAGCAGTTACTACGAGGCGGACACTGAAGCTTTCTTT.

The V gene is TRBV3-1 (or the pseudogene TRBV3-2), the J gene TRBJ1-2; no firm D call. V lost 2 bases to trimming and J lost 2 bases, with 9 bases between them. Germline loops: CDR1 LGHDT, CDR2 YNNKEL (reference sequence). The CDR3 totals 14 residues. Here the CDR3 reads CASSQTSQNYGYTF. CDR3 nucleotide sequence: TGTGCCAGCAGCCAAACGAGTCAAAACTATGGCTACACCTTC.

This clone was observed a single time. V is TRBV7-9 and J is TRBJ2-7; 8 bases map to TRBD2. Germline V gene lookup returns CDR1 SEHNR and CDR2 FQNEAQ (reference sequence). Unmatched junction bases numbered 10, after V lost 6 bases and J lost 0 bases. The CDR3 runs to 16 residues. The CDR3 bases are TGTGCCAGCAGAGATACCGGGAGGGGGAGCTCCTACGAGCAGTACTTC. Translation: CASRDTGRGSSYEQYF.

This clone has just a few counts. This rearrangement joins TRBV9 to TRBJ2-7, with 8 positions matching TRBD1. The CDR3 runs 15 residues. The germline V gene has CDR1 SGDLS and CDR2 YYNGEE. V lost 2 bases and J lost 4; bases outside the gene matches: 8. The CDR3 here is CASSVDWTGTYEQYF. DNA for the CDR3: TGTGCCAGCAGCGTCGATTGGACAGGGACGTACGAGCAGTACTTC.

For the CDR3, the DNA is TGTGCCAGCAGTCCTCTAGCGGGGGGCCCAGATACGCAGTATTTT. It yields the protein CASSPLAGGPDTQYF. The chain uses TRBV27 and TRBJ2-3, with TRBD2 identical over 11 bases. Germline trimming cut 5 bases from V and 4 bases from J; bases unmatched to any gene: 5. Germline V gene data show CDR1 as MNHEY and CDR2 as SMNVEV (reference sequence). The CDR3 contains 15 residues.

The CDR3 DNA follows: TGTGCCAGCAGCCAGGACCTTACTAACTATGGCTACACCTTC. Translation gives CASSQDLTNYGYTF. The V and J genes are TRBV9 and TRBJ1-2; D is unclear. The CDR3 is 14 amino acids. Trimming shortened V by 4 bases and J by 0 bases, and 10 bases separated the two germline ends. Per the germline V gene, CDR1 is SGDLS and CDR2 is YYNGEE.

This chain connects TRBV10-3 to TRBJ1-5; 8 nucleotides line up with TRBD1. The CDR3 extends over 16 amino acids. Germline CDR1 and CDR2: ENHRY and SYGVKD. The junction had 11 bases not matched to a gene; V was cut back by 5 bases and J by 5 bases. CDR3 bases: TGTGCCATCAGTAGGCAGGGGGCGCGTGGAGATCAGCCCCAGCATTTT. Its protein product is CAISRQGARGDQPQHF.

The CDR3 coding sequence is TGCGCCAGCAGTGGAGGTCGGCCGCCGAGGAGGGAGCAGTACTTC. Protein product: CASSGGRPPRREQYF. The chain is built from TRBV23-1 and TRBJ2-7; D might be TRBD2 (5 bases). TRBV23-1 is an open reading frame whose function is uncertain. The CDR3 sequence is 15 residues long. Trimming removed 5 bases at V and 7 bases at J, with 21 bases between.

J is TRBJ2-1 and V is TRBV13; 8 nucleotides align to TRBD2. Trimming at V came to 4 bases and at J to 8 bases, leaving 16 bases not matched to a gene. Germline lookup yields CDR1 PRHDT and CDR2 FYEKMQ (reference sequence). The CDR3 sequence is 17 residues long. The chain's CDR3 is CASSSTVYSGTTDEQFF. The CDR3, as DNA: TGTGCCAGCAGCTCCACCGTCTATAGCGGGACGACCGATGAGCAGTTCTTC. Filled out from reference TRBV13 and TRBJ2-1, the complete variable domain reads AAGVIQSPRHLIKEKRETATLKCYPIPRHDTVYWYQQGPGQDPQFLISFYEKMQSDKGSIPDRFSAQQFSDYHSELNMSSLELGDSALYFCASSSTVYSGTTDEQFFGPGTRLTVL.

This chain links TRBV6-5 with TRBJ2-7; TRBD2 might be the D (5 bases). CDR1 is MNHEY, CDR2 SVGAGI, per germline. This CDR3 is built from 15 residues. Between the trimmed V and J ends, which lost 5 bases and 6 bases, there was a span of 20 bases. The CDR3 region has the DNA TGTGCCAGCAGTATAACAATCACGAGGGTTGGCGAGCAGTACTTC. Protein sequence: CASSITITRVGEQYF.

This clone occurred a few times. The CDR3 nucleotides read TGCGCCAGCAGCCCCCAGTCCGGACAGGGGGGCTATGGCTACACCTTC. Translating it yields CASSPQSGQGGYGYTF. The gene calls are TRBV5-1 and TRBJ1-2; 10 bases are shared with TRBD1. This CDR3 is 16 amino acids long. Germline CDR1 SGHRS, CDR2 YFSETQ. The trim removed 4 bases at V and 4 bases at J, leaving 10 bases unmatched.

A few counts support this clone. The chain has TRBV7-9 and TRBJ1-1; D gene uncertain. V was cut by 6 bases and J by 4 bases, with 15 bases left in between. The CDR3 has 14 amino acids. In germline, CDR1 is SEHNR, CDR2 FQNEAQ (reference sequence). Here the CDR3 reads CASSPGPGITEAFF. The CDR3 bases are TGTGCCAGCAGTCCAGGACCAGGAATCACTGAAGCTTTCTTT. The whole variable domain, remainder taken from reference TRBV7-9 and TRBJ1-1, is DTGVSQNPRHKITKRGQNVTFRCDPISEHNRLYWYRQTLGQGPEFLTYFQNEAQLEKSRLLSDRFSAERPKGSFSTLEIQRTEQGDSAMYLCASSPGPGITEAFFGQGTRLTVV.

This chain joins TRBV24-1 and TRBJ2-3, with TRBD1 as a possible D gene (6 bases). V was pared by 4 bases and J by 2 bases, with 12 bases between. The CDR3 contains 15 residues. Germline CDR1 is KGHDR and CDR2 is SFDVKD. The CDR3 bases are TGTGCCACCAGTGAGGGACAACTGTTCACAGATACGCAGTATTTT. It specifies CATSEGQLFTDTQYF.

V and J are TRBV7-8 and TRBJ1-3; a possible D gene is TRBD1 (6 bases). Germline-derived CDR1 and CDR2 are SGHVS and FQNEAQ. Trimming removed 3 bases at V and 3 bases at J, with 9 bases between. This CDR3 spans 14 amino acids. The CDR3 DNA reads as TGTGCCAGCAGCTTTCAGGGGCATGGAAACACCATATATTTT. Protein product: CASSFQGHGNTIYF.

This clone was counted once. This chain links TRBV13 with TRBJ1-1; D gene ambiguous. The germline CDR1 and CDR2 sequences are PRHDT and FYEKMQ (reference sequence). CDR3 length equals 11 residues. Between the trimmed V and J ends, which lost 7 bases and 6 bases, there was a span of 9 bases. The chain's CDR3 is CASTKAAEAFF. CDR3 DNA sequence: TGTGCCAGCACTAAGGCGGCTGAAGCTTTCTTT.

This clone was counted only a few times. The V and J genes are TRBV7-2 and TRBJ2-3; 9 bases agree with TRBD1. The CDR3 runs to 18 residues. V gave up 5 bases and J gave up 0 bases; unmatched junction bases: 12. Germline V gives CDR1 SGHTA, CDR2 FQGNSA. Here the CDR3 reads CASSHLAGTGPSTDTQYF. In nucleotides, the CDR3 is TGTGCCAGCAGCCACCTTGCGGGGACAGGGCCGAGCACAGATACGCAGTATTTT.